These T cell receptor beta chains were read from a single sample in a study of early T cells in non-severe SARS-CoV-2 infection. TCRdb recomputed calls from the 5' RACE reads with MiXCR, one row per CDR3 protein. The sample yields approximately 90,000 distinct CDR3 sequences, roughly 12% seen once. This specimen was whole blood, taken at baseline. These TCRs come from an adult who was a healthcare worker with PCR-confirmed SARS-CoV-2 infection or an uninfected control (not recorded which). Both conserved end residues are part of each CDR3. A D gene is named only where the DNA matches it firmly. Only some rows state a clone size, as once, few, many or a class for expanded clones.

DNA: TGTGCCAGCAGTTTATCCGGCAATGAGCAGTTCTTC
CDR3: CASSLSGNEQFF
D: NA
size: many
V: TRBV27
J: TRBJ2-1

DNA: TGTGCCAGCACCCAAGCCACGGACAGACTCTATGGCTACACCTTC
CDR3: CASTQATDRLYGYTF
D: NA
size: few
V: TRBV12-3/TRBV12-4
J: TRBJ1-2

DNA: TGTGCCAGCAGTTTGGAGGTCGGAGTCGATGGCTACACCTTC
CDR3: CASSLEVGVDGYTF
D: NA
size: many
V: TRBV28
J: TRBJ1-2

DNA: TGTGCCATCACAGTTGCGGGACGGGGGAGCACAGATACGCAGTATTTT
CDR3: CAITVAGRGSTDTQYF
D: NA
size: few
V: TRBV10-3
J: TRBJ2-3

DNA: TGTGCCAGCAGCCAAGATATAGCTAGCGAACAGTTTAACTCCTACGAGCAGTACTTC
CDR3: CASSQDIASEQFNSYEQYF
D: NA
size: many
V: TRBV3-1
J: TRBJ2-7

DNA: TGTGCCAGCAGAAAAGTAGCGGGAGATGGGGAGACCCAGCACTTC
CDR3: CASRKVAGDGETQHF
D: TRBD2
size: few
V: TRBV7-2
J: TRBJ2-5

DNA: TGTGCCAGCAGCCCCGCCCCGGTGGGGGAGCAGTTCTTC
CDR3: CASSPAPVGEQFF
D: NA
size: many
V: TRBV7-8
J: TRBJ2-1

DNA: TGTGCCAGCAGTTTAGAGGCCAGTTCTGTATCACCCCTCCACTTT
CDR3: CASSLEASSVSPLHF
D: NA
size: few
V: TRBV28
J: TRBJ1-6

DNA: TGCAGTGCTAGCATCGTGACTAGCGAACAAGAGACCCAGTACTTC
CDR3: CSASIVTSEQETQYF
D: TRBD2
size: many
V: TRBV20-1
J: TRBJ2-5

DNA: TGCAGTGCTAGTATCTTAGCTAGCGGGGGGAGGGATACGCAGTATTTT
CDR3: CSASILASGGRDTQYF
D: TRBD2
size: NA
V: TRBV20-1
J: TRBJ2-3

DNA: TGTGCCAGCAGTTCCTCGAAGAACACTGAAGCTTTCTTT
CDR3: CASSSSKNTEAFF
D: NA
size: few
V: TRBV6-5
J: TRBJ1-1

DNA: TGTGCCAGTAGTATTGCCCGCGGGACGGTCAATGAGCAGTACTTC
CDR3: CASSIARGTVNEQYF
D: NA
size: few
V: TRBV19
J: TRBJ2-7

DNA: TGCAGTGTCACCGGGACAGGGAGGAACACCATATATTTT
CDR3: CSVTGTGRNTIYF
D: TRBD1
size: NA
V: TRBV20-1
J: TRBJ1-3

DNA: TGTGCCACCGGACAGGGGAGGGTATGGACTGAAGCTTTCTTT
CDR3: CATGQGRVWTEAFF
D: TRBD1
size: few
V: TRBV2
J: TRBJ1-1

DNA: TGCAGCGCCCGAGGGGACAGCTTGAGCTCCTACGAGCAGTACTTC
CDR3: CSARGDSLSSYEQYF
D: TRBD1
size: NA
V: TRBV29-1
J: TRBJ2-7

DNA: TGCAGCCTCAGCGGGAGAGGGGATACGCAGTATTTT
CDR3: CSLSGRGDTQYF
D: TRBD2
size: few
V: TRBV29-1
J: TRBJ2-3

DNA: TGTGCCAGCAGCCAAGATAGTGACACACCAACCTATGGCTACACCTTC
CDR3: CASSQDSDTPTYGYTF
D: NA
size: NA
V: TRBV3-1
J: TRBJ1-2

DNA: TGTGCCAGTAGTATGGCACAGGTCGGGGGCACAGATACGCAGTATTTT
CDR3: CASSMAQVGGTDTQYF
D: NA
size: many
V: TRBV19
J: TRBJ2-3

DNA: TGTGCCAGCAGCCCCGAGGACGGTCTGGCCAAAAACATTCAGTACTTC
CDR3: CASSPEDGLAKNIQYF
D: NA
size: many
V: TRBV9
J: TRBJ2-4

DNA: TGTGCCAGCAGTGCCACGGAGAACACCGGGGAGCTGTTTTTT
CDR3: CASSATENTGELFF
D: NA
size: few
V: TRBV2
J: TRBJ2-2

DNA: TGTGCCAGCAGTGAAGTTCGGGTCTCCTCCTACGAGCAGTACTTC
CDR3: CASSEVRVSSYEQYF
D: NA
size: NA
V: TRBV6-1
J: TRBJ2-7